Below are 14 T cell receptor beta chains sequenced from a single sample in a study of vaccination effects on CD4 cells after COVID-19. Antigen specificity for these receptors is unknown. Data came from immunoSEQ multiplex PCR; TCRdb stores just in-frame clones and leaves some out. The sample has approximately 25,000 clones, 75% to 80% seen once. ViraFEST assay sequencing came after antigen-specific CD4+ T cells were expanded with viral peptide pools. The authors isolated CD4+ T cells after less than eleven days of culture. Subjects were given two BNT162b2 or mRNA-1273 vaccine doses. The source was CD4+ T cells from PBMCs cultured with SARS-CoV-2 spike peptides, collected after COVID-19 vaccination. Source of these receptors: a human donor who received a COVID-19 vaccine. Some clones in this sample may be carry-over from other donors' samples.

The chain couples TRBV18 to TRBJ2-6, with 7 bases aligning to TRBD1. The germline CDR1 and CDR2 sequences are KGHSH and LQKENI. This CDR3 region has 14 residues. V lost 10 bases and J lost 2; bases outside the gene matches: 5. CDR3 bases: TGTGCCACCTCGGGACAGACTGGGGCCAACGTCCTGACTTTC. Translated, it gives CATSGQTGANVLTF.

The chain combines TRBV5-6 with TRBJ1-5; TRBD1 matches at 7 bases. Germline CDR1 is SGHDT and CDR2 is YYEEEE. The CDR3 has 15 amino acids. The junction had 11 bases not matched to a gene; V was cut back by 4 bases and J by 7 bases. Written as DNA, the CDR3 is TGTGCCAGCAGCCTCAGGGGGGCCAGGATCCAGCCCCAGCATTTT. Protein: CASSLRGARIQPQHF.

The V gene is TRBV5-5, the J gene TRBJ1-2; TRBD1 aligns across 10 bases. Germline V gene sequence: CDR1 SGHKS, CDR2 YYEKEE (reference sequence). The CDR3 covers 15 residues. Losses at the gene ends were 4 bases for V and 4 bases for J; bases not matched to a gene: 7. The chain's CDR3 is CASSETGGRPYGYTF. DNA for the CDR3: TGTGCCAGCAGCGAGACAGGGGGCCGACCCTATGGCTACACCTTC.

The rearrangement joins TRBV5-1 to TRBJ1-2; 7 positions agree with TRBD1. This CDR3 is built from 14 residues. The trim removed 1 base at V and 4 bases at J, leaving 4 bases unmatched. Looked up from germline, CDR1 is SGHRS and CDR2 is YFSETQ. The CDR3 DNA follows: TGCGCCAGCAGCTTGTCAGGGGGGGCCTATGGCTACACCTTC. Its translation: CASSLSGGAYGYTF. Using reference TRBV5-1 and TRBJ1-2 for the parts outside the CDR3, the full variable domain is KAGVTQTPRYLIKTRGQQVTLSCSPISGHRSVSWYQQTPGQGLQFLFEYFSETQRNKGNFPGRFSGRQFSNSRSEMNVSTLELGDSALYLCASSLSGGAYGYTFGSGTRLTVV.

The chain is built from TRBV7-2 and TRBJ2-1, with D hard to call. The CDR3 contains 16 residues. V lost 5 bases and J lost 9, with 23 bases in between. Germline loops: CDR1 SGHTA, CDR2 FQGNSA. CDR3 coding DNA: TGTGCCAGCAGCACCTTCCCGGGTTCCGTCTATGGTGAGCAGTTCTTC. Translated, it gives CASSTFPGSVYGEQFF.

This clone has only one observation. This sequence joins TRBV7-2 and TRBJ1-5; the D is unclear. V lost 0 bases and J 4 bases, leaving 10 bases between the germline ends. The CDR3 runs 15 residues. Germline values: CDR1 SGHTA, CDR2 FQGNSA. The CDR3 region has the DNA TGTGCCAGCAGCTTAGCCGGCAGACTGAATCAGCCCCAGCATTTT. It translates to CASSLAGRLNQPQHF.

The chain recombines TRBV2 with TRBJ2-3; no clear D gene. V was pared by 7 bases and J by 2 bases, with 4 bases between. The CDR3 extends over 11 amino acids. Germline V gives CDR1 SNHLY, CDR2 FYNNEI. CDR3 DNA: TGTGCCAGCACCATCACAGATACGCAGTATTTT. Translated: CASTITDTQYF.

This rearrangement joins TRBV6-1 to TRBJ2-7; 7 bases map to TRBD1. The CDR3 consists of 15 residues. Germline-derived CDR1 and CDR2 are MNHNS and SASEGT. With V trimmed by 1 base and J by 5 bases, 8 bases remained unmatched. CDR3 sequence reads: CASSEDRGRFDEQYV. The CDR3 bases are TGTGCCAGCAGTGAAGACAGGGGACGTTTCGACGAGCAGTACGTC.

This clone was seen more than once but under ten times. V gene TRBV28 combines with J gene TRBJ2-7; weak D call: TRBD2 (6 bases). Germline V CDR1 and CDR2: MDHEN, SYDVKM. This CDR3 comprises 13 residues. V gave up 7 bases and J gave up 3 bases, with 13 bases separating them. The CDR3, as DNA: TGTGCCAGCACGGGGACTGCTCACTACGAGCAGTACGTC. Residues: CASTGTAHYEQYV.

The chain has TRBV6-4 and TRBJ2-5; D gene unclear. Germline V gene data show CDR1 as MRHNA and CDR2 as SNTAGT. Trimming shortened V by 4 bases and J by 5 bases, and 11 bases separated the two germline ends. The CDR3 is 13 amino acids. The DNA for the CDR3 is TGTGCCAGCAGTGCTCGTCAAGGGGAGACCCAGTACTTC. This sequence encodes CASSARQGETQYF.

This chain links TRBV5-1 with TRBJ1-2; D gene unclear. The V and J ends lost 1 base and 2 bases respectively, with 9 bases between them. The CDR3 loop spans 14 amino acids. Looked up from germline, CDR1 is SGHRS and CDR2 is YFSETQ. The CDR3 coding sequence is TGCGCCAGCAGCTTGCGGTCCAGCAACTATGGCTACACCTTC. Protein sequence: CASSLRSSNYGYTF.

This chain uses TRBV7-3 with TRBJ2-5, with no clear D. The CDR3 has 15 amino acids. Trimming shortened V by 3 bases and J by 4 bases, and 15 bases separated the two germline ends. Germline V lookup: CDR1 SGHTA, CDR2 FQGTGA. The chain's CDR3 is CASSFGAGALETQYF. CDR3 DNA: TGTGCCAGCAGCTTTGGAGCAGGCGCTTTAGAGACCCAGTACTTC. Based on the CDR3 plus reference TRBV7-3 and TRBJ2-5, the full variable domain is GAGVSQTPSNKVTEKGKYVELRCDPISGHTALYWYRQSLGQGPEFLIYFQGTGAADDSGLPNDRFFAVRPEGSVSTLKIQRTERGDSAVYLCASSFGAGALETQYFGPGTRLLVL.

This clone was observed a handful of times. The V and J genes are TRBV5-1 and TRBJ2-5; possibly TRBD1 for D (6 bases). The length of the CDR3 is 15 residues. V gave up 7 bases and J gave up 5 bases, with 21 bases separating them. Germline lookup yields CDR1 SGHRS and CDR2 YFSETQ. The CDR3 coding sequence is TGCGCCAGCGCCGCCCAAACAGGGAATGGGGAGACCCAGTACTTC. Translated: CASAAQTGNGETQYF.

J is TRBJ1-2 and V is TRBV19; no firm D call. The CDR3 loop spans 13 amino acids. The germline V gene has CDR1 LNHDA and CDR2 SQIVND (reference sequence). The V end was cut by 5 bases, the J end by 0 bases, with 7 bases between. The CDR3 bases are TGTGCCAGTAGTTACCGGGCTAACTATGGCTACACCTTC. Its translation is CASSYRANYGYTF.